These 20 T cell receptor beta chains came from one sample sequenced in a study of blood T cell repertoires in COVID-19 (dated by TCRdb to the early 2020s). Library prep was done by the immunoSEQ multiplex PCR assay. TCRdb carries this immuneACCESS record with in-frame sequences only. Its versions omit some clonotypes, under half of them owing to an unresolved V gene in the studies checked, with the rest unexplained. Recorded for this sample are 97,000 or so clones; 80% to 85% of them occurred a single time. The ten largest account for 3.5% to 5% of the sample. The specimen sequenced was peripheral blood. These TCRs come from a man in his 60s with acute or convalescent COVID-19.

The chain is built from TRBV18 and TRBJ2-3, with 8 bases fitting TRBD2. The CDR3 extends over 15 amino acids. J was trimmed by 0 bases and V by 4 bases; bases with no gene match: 3. Germline V CDR1 and CDR2: KGHSH, LQKENI. The CDR3 nucleotides are TGTGCCAGCTCACTCCAGCGGGGGAGCACAGATACGCAGTATTTT. Translation: CASSLQRGSTDTQYF. Supplemented by reference TRBV18 and TRBJ2-3, the full variable domain reads NAGVMQNPRHLVRRRGQEARLRCSPMKGHSHVYWYRQLPEEGLKFMVYLQKENIIDESGMPKERFSAEFPKEGPSILRIQQVVRGDSAAYFCASSLQRGSTDTQYFGPGTRLTVL.

The chain recombines TRBV23-1 with TRBJ1-5; TRBD1 matches at 10 bases. TRBV23-1 is identified as an open reading frame with a role that is uncertain. The CDR3 is made up of 15 amino acids. The V gene end was trimmed by 0 bases and the J gene end by 6 bases; junction bases not matched to a gene: 2. The CDR3 loop is CASSQSTGGGQPQHF. The CDR3 DNA is TGCGCCAGCAGTCAATCGACAGGGGGCGGTCAGCCCCAGCATTTT.

The J gene is TRBJ1-5, the V gene TRBV4-3; 9 nucleotides match TRBD1. Germline V gene lookup returns CDR1 LGHNA and CDR2 YSLEER. The CDR3 has 16 residues. V dropped 0 bases and J dropped 5; count of bases not matched to a gene: 5. The DNA for the CDR3 is TGCGCCAGCAGCCAAGATTCGACAGGGGGTCATCAGCCCCAGCATTTT. This translates into CASSQDSTGGHQPQHF.

The chain has TRBV7-2 and TRBJ2-1, with D possibly matching TRBD2 (6 bases). The germline CDR1 and CDR2 sequences are SGHTA and FQGNSA. Deletions cut 7 bases from V and 9 bases from J, with 19 bases between. CDR3 length: 14 residues. The CDR3 bases are TGTGCCAGCATCCCTAATGTTGGGGGAGGTGAGCAGTTCTTC. Translating it yields CASIPNVGGGEQFF.

This sequence joins TRBV25-1 and TRBJ2-5; D is perhaps TRBD2 (6 bases). The CDR3 loop spans 15 amino acids. Germline V CDR1 and CDR2: MGHDK, SYGVNS. Trimming took 5 bases from V and 5 from J, leaving 18 bases between them. In DNA, the CDR3 is TGTGCCAGCAGTCAGGGACTCCTACAGCGGGAGACCCAGTACTTC. This translates into CASSQGLLQRETQYF.

The rearrangement joins TRBV29-1 to TRBJ2-1; 9 positions agree with TRBD2. CDR1 is SQVTM, CDR2 ANQGSEA, per germline. CDR3 size: 19 residues. V lost 0 bases, J lost 0 bases, and 12 bases stayed unmatched. The chain's CDR3 is CSVEDWAGVAGASYNEQFF. CDR3 in DNA: TGCAGCGTTGAAGATTGGGCCGGGGTAGCGGGGGCCTCCTACAATGAGCAGTTCTTC.

This chain links TRBV9 with TRBJ1-5, with D possibly TRBD1 on 6 matching bases. The germline V gene encodes CDR1 SGDLS and CDR2 YYNGEE. The CDR3 covers 13 residues. V lost 2 bases and J lost 5, with 8 bases in between. The chain's CDR3 is CASSVAGDQPQHF. The CDR3 DNA is TGTGCCAGCAGCGTGGCAGGGGATCAGCCCCAGCATTTT. The variable domain in full, completed from reference TRBV9 and TRBJ1-5, reads DSGVTQTPKHLITATGQRVTLRCSPRSGDLSVYWYQQSLDQGLQFLIQYYNGEERAKGNILERFSAQQFPDLHSELNLSSLELGDSALYFCASSVAGDQPQHFGDGTRLSIL.

This sequence joins TRBV11-2 and TRBJ1-1; tentatively, D is TRBD1 (5 bases). The V and J ends lost 2 bases and 3 bases respectively, with 7 bases between them. There are 13 residues in the CDR3. Germline V gives CDR1 SGHAT, CDR2 FQNNGV. CDR3 amino acids: CASSLQGDTEAFF. In DNA, the CDR3 is TGTGCCAGCAGCTTACAGGGTGACACTGAAGCTTTCTTT.

V usage is TRBV19 and J usage is TRBJ2-2, with a tentative D call TRBD1 (5 bases). The ends were cut back, 6 bases at V and 7 bases at J, with 18 bases in the middle. This CDR3 region has 15 residues. Germline V lookup: CDR1 LNHDA, CDR2 SQIVND (reference sequence). In DNA form, the CDR3 reads TGTGCCAGTAGCGCCCGGCAGGGTAGAATCGGGGAGCTGTTTTTT. This sequence encodes CASSARQGRIGELFF.

The V gene is TRBV10-1, the J gene TRBJ1-3; a weak D match, TRBD1 (6 bases). The CDR3 consists of 16 residues. From germline, CDR1 is WNHNN and CDR2 SYGVQD (reference sequence). V was cut by 6 bases and J by 4 bases, with 19 bases left in between. The CDR3 spells CASSPGGRGPGNTIYF. CDR3 DNA sequence: TGCGCCAGCAGCCCCGGCGGCAGGGGCCCAGGAAACACCATATATTTT.

V and J are TRBV6-5 and TRBJ1-2; possibly TRBD1 for D (5 bases). V was shortened by 5 bases and J by 3 bases, with 16 bases between the two germline ends. Germline values: CDR1 MNHEY, CDR2 SVGAGI. The CDR3 has 15 amino acids. The CDR3 sequence is CASSTGLRGDYGYTF. The CDR3 DNA follows: TGTGCCAGCAGTACGGGACTCCGGGGAGACTATGGCTACACCTTC.

The count of this clone is one. J is TRBJ2-3 and V is TRBV3-1 (or the pseudogene TRBV3-2), with a possible D match to TRBD1 (6 bases). V dropped 4 bases and J dropped 4 bases, with 15 bases sitting between them. CDR1 is LGHDT, CDR2 YNNKEL, per germline (reference sequence). This CDR3 region has 15 residues. The CDR3 protein is CASSLDSRVADTQYF. CDR3 DNA sequence: TGTGCCAGCAGCCTGGACAGTCGAGTCGCAGATACGCAGTATTTT.

This rearrangement joins TRBV9 to TRBJ2-5, with 7 bases that match TRBD1. Losses at the gene ends were 7 bases for V and 5 bases for J; bases not matched to a gene: 11. Germline V gene sequence: CDR1 SGDLS, CDR2 YYNGEE. The CDR3 is made up of 14 amino acids. DNA for the CDR3: TGTGCCAGCTCACCCGGACAGGCTAGGGAGACCCAGTACTTC. Amino acids: CASSPGQARETQYF. The variable domain in full, with the rest retrieved from reference TRBV9 and TRBJ2-5, is DSGVTQTPKHLITATGQRVTLRCSPRSGDLSVYWYQQSLDQGLQFLIQYYNGEERAKGNILERFSAQQFPDLHSELNLSSLELGDSALYFCASSPGQARETQYFGPGTRLLVL.

The chain links TRBV21-1 to TRBJ1-5; the D call of TRBD1 is as the table states it, not checked on the DNA. TRBV21-1 is marked as a pseudogene. The CDR3 extends over 13 amino acids. This chain's CDR3 is CARTQGARQPQHF. CDR3 nucleotide sequence: TGTGCCAGGACTCAGGGGGCAAGACAGCCCCAGCATTTT.

The rearrangement uses TRBV19 and TRBJ1-2, with D uncertain. The germline gives CDR1 LNHDA, CDR2 SQIVND (reference sequence). Trimming pared 3 bases from V and 8 bases from J, leaving 13 bases between. The CDR3 is 13 amino acids. The CDR3 nucleotides read TGTGCCAGTAGTATTGGTGGTGGGGAGGGCTACACCTTC. It specifies CASSIGGGEGYTF.

The V call is TRBV7-2, the J call TRBJ1-2; tentatively, D is TRBD1 (6 bases). Germline assignment: CDR1 SGHTA and CDR2 FQGNSA. Trimming shortened V by 7 bases and J by 8 bases, and 17 bases separated the two germline ends. This CDR3 is 13 amino acids long. The CDR3, as DNA: TGTGCCAGCACCTCAGACAGGACGGGGGGCTACACCTTC. Residues: CASTSDRTGGYTF.

The chain recombines TRBV5-1 with TRBJ2-5, with 8 bases identical to TRBD2. V lost 3 bases to trimming and J lost 5 bases; unmatched junction nucleotides: 6. CDR3 length: 14 residues. In germline, CDR1 is SGHRS, CDR2 YFSETQ. The CDR3 DNA reads as TGCGCCAGCAGCTCCGGGGGGGGTGGCGAGACCCAGTACTTC. Translated, it gives CASSSGGGGETQYF.

This clone has more than one count but fewer than ten. This chain links TRBV25-1 with TRBJ2-5; TRBD1 might be the D (5 bases). The CDR3 totals 12 residues. Trimming took off 9 bases at V and 5 bases at J, with 13 bases between the two ends. Germline-derived CDR1 and CDR2 are MGHDK and SYGVNS. CDR3 sequence reads: CASYSPGETQYF. The CDR3 coding sequence is TGTGCCAGTTATAGCCCAGGGGAGACCCAGTACTTC. Full variable domain (missing parts from reference TRBV25-1 and TRBJ2-5): EADIYQTPRYLVIGTGKKITLECSQTMGHDKMYWYQQDPGMELHLIHYSYGVNSTEKGDLSSESTVSRIRTEHFPLTLESARPSHTSQYLCASYSPGETQYFGPGTRLLVL.

The gene calls are TRBV5-4 and TRBJ2-3; 10 bases are shared with TRBD2. The CDR3 is 14 amino acids. Looked up from germline, CDR1 is SGHNT and CDR2 is YYREEE (reference sequence). V dropped 7 bases and J dropped 1; count of bases not matched to a gene: 3. The CDR3 nucleotides read TGTGCCAGCGAAGCGGGAGGGGGCACAGATACGCAGTATTTT. Protein product: CASEAGGGTDTQYF.

This clone was observed a handful of times. This chain links TRBV19 with TRBJ1-4; D unclear. The germline CDR1 and CDR2 sequences are LNHDA and SQIVND (reference sequence). The V and J ends lost 9 bases and 8 bases respectively, with 19 bases between them. CDR3 length: 14 residues. CDR3 in amino acids: CASGGLAAGEKLFF. The CDR3 DNA reads as TGTGCCAGCGGTGGACTGGCCGCGGGGGAAAAACTGTTTTTT.